Listed here is a single T cell receptor beta chain. V lost 3 bases to trimming and J lost 1 base, with 12 bases between them. The CDR3 has 15 residues. CDR1 and CDR2 (germline): LNHNV, YYDKDF (reference sequence). TCRdb keeps only in-frame clones here, not all; method: immunoSEQ multiplex PCR. There are 90,000 to 140,000 clones in the sample; 83% occur only once, and roughly 13% lies in the top ten. The data stem from a study of control samples from healthy donors and cancer patients. Sequencing input: blood. This sequence was found in a woman between 45 and 65 years old in good health. This rearrangement joins TRBV15 to TRBJ2-5; D remains ambiguous. The CDR3 bases are TGTGCCACCAGCAGCTTAGAGACCGCCCAAGAGACCCAGTACTTC. Translation gives CATSSLETAQETQYF.